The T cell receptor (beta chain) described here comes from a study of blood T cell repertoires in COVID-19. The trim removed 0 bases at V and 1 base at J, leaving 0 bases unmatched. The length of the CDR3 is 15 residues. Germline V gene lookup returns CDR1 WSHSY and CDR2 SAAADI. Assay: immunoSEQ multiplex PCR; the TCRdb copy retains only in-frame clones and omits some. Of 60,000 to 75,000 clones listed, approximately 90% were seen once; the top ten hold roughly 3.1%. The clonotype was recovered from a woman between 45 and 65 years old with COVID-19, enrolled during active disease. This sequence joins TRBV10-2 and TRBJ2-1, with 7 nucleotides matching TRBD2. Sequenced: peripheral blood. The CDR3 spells CASSESGGSYNEQFF. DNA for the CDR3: TGCGCCAGCAGTGAGTCGGGGGGGTCCTACAATGAGCAGTTCTTC.